These T cell receptor beta chains were read from a single sample in a study of shared clonotypes between healthy human individuals. Generated by immunoSEQ multiplex PCR, the TCRdb table keeps only in-frame clones and is missing some. The sample yields more than 2,000,000 clones, just over 90% seen once. The source material was naive CD4+ T cells from PBMCs. These receptor sequences come from a man aged 18 to 29 in good health. Some clones in this sample may be carry-over from other donors' samples. The CDR3 runs from the conserved cysteine through the conserved F or W. D genes are given only for firm matches. Expanded clones are given a class, and other clones once, few, many or no size at all.

v_gene: TRBV5-1; abundance: NA; len: 14; d_gene: NA; j_gene: TRBJ2-5; CDR3nt: TGCGCCAGCAGCTTGGGTGGGGGGCAAGAGACCCAGTACTTC; CDR3aa: CASSLGGGQETQYF
v_gene: TRBV19; abundance: once; len: 14; d_gene: TRBD2; j_gene: TRBJ2-4; CDR3nt: TGTGCCAGTAACCACGCGGGAGGCAAAAACATTCAGTACTTC; CDR3aa: CASNHAGGKNIQYF
v_gene: TRBV6-5; abundance: NA; len: 15; d_gene: TRBD1; j_gene: TRBJ1-4; CDR3nt: TGTGCCAGCAGTTACGGGGACAGGGATGCTGAAAAACTGTTTTTT; CDR3aa: CASSYGDRDAEKLFF
v_gene: TRBV6-5; abundance: NA; len: 13; d_gene: NA; j_gene: TRBJ1-1; CDR3nt: TGTGCCAGCAGTTACTCCAGGGGCGCTGAAGCTTTCTTT; CDR3aa: CASSYSRGAEAFF
v_gene: TRBV19; abundance: NA; len: 13; d_gene: NA; j_gene: TRBJ2-7; CDR3nt: TGTGCCAGTAGTGTCGGGACGGGTTACGAGCAGTACTTC; CDR3aa: CASSVGTGYEQYF
v_gene: TRBV29-1; abundance: once; len: 13; d_gene: NA; j_gene: TRBJ2-5; CDR3nt: TGCAGCGTTGAAAGAGGCATTGGGGAGACCCAGTACTTC; CDR3aa: CSVERGIGETQYF
v_gene: TRBV10-3; abundance: NA; len: 14; d_gene: TRBD1; j_gene: TRBJ1-1; CDR3nt: TGTGCCATCAGAGAAGACAGGGTGAACACTGAAGCTTTCTTT; CDR3aa: CAIREDRVNTEAFF
v_gene: TRBV27; abundance: NA; len: 17; d_gene: NA; j_gene: TRBJ2-1; CDR3nt: TGTGCCAGCAGTTTAAGGTACGCGGGAATCTCCTACAATGAGCAGTTCTTC; CDR3aa: CASSLRYAGISYNEQFF
v_gene: TRBV5-1; abundance: NA; len: 14; d_gene: NA; j_gene: TRBJ2-7; CDR3nt: TGCGCCAGCAGCTTGGTACCCCAGCTCAACGAGCAGTACTTC; CDR3aa: CASSLVPQLNEQYF
v_gene: TRBV2; abundance: NA; len: 17; d_gene: TRBD1; j_gene: TRBJ2-6; CDR3nt: TGTGCCAGCAGTACCGGGACAGGGGGTTCTGGGGCCAACGTCCTGACTTTC; CDR3aa: CASSTGTGGSGANVLTF
v_gene: TRBV2; abundance: NA; len: 17; d_gene: TRBD1; j_gene: TRBJ1-1; CDR3nt: TGTGCCAGCAGTGGCCGAGACAGGGGGGTTCGGTACACTGAAGCTTTCTTT; CDR3aa: CASSGRDRGVRYTEAFF
v_gene: TRBV2; abundance: NA; len: 15; d_gene: TRBD1; j_gene: TRBJ2-2; CDR3nt: TGTGCCAGCGGCGGACAGGGGGCCAACACCGGGGAGCTGTTTTTT; CDR3aa: CASGGQGANTGELFF
v_gene: TRBV10-3; abundance: NA; len: 14; d_gene: TRBD1; j_gene: TRBJ1-1; CDR3nt: TGTGCCATCAGGGGACAGGGAAGAGACACTGAAGCTTTCTTT; CDR3aa: CAIRGQGRDTEAFF
v_gene: TRBV19; abundance: NA; len: 16; d_gene: TRBD1; j_gene: TRBJ2-7; CDR3nt: TGTGCCAGTAGTAAACTAGACGGACAGGGGAATGGAGAGCAGTACTTC; CDR3aa: CASSKLDGQGNGEQYF
v_gene: TRBV28; abundance: NA; len: 13; d_gene: NA; j_gene: TRBJ2-7; CDR3nt: TGTGCCAGCAGTTCCCAGGGAATGTACGAGCAGTACTTC; CDR3aa: CASSSQGMYEQYF
v_gene: TRBV29-1; abundance: NA; len: 13; d_gene: NA; j_gene: TRBJ2-5; CDR3nt: TGCAGCGGGCACTTTTTAACAAGAGGGACCCAGTACTTC; CDR3aa: CSGHFLTRGTQYF
v_gene: TRBV7-9; abundance: NA; len: 13; d_gene: NA; j_gene: TRBJ1-1; CDR3nt: TGTGCCAGCAGTCGCGGAGGGACCGCTGAAGCTTTCTTT; CDR3aa: CASSRGGTAEAFF
v_gene: TRBV28; abundance: NA; len: 13; d_gene: NA; j_gene: TRBJ2-7; CDR3nt: TGTGCCAGCAGTTTCTCGGGCAGCTACGAGCAGTACTTC; CDR3aa: CASSFSGSYEQYF
v_gene: TRBV27; abundance: NA; len: 13; d_gene: TRBD2; j_gene: TRBJ2-7; CDR3nt: TGTGCCAGCAGCACCCGGGGGGGGCACGAGCAGTACTTC; CDR3aa: CASSTRGGHEQYF
v_gene: TRBV28; abundance: NA; len: 12; d_gene: NA; j_gene: TRBJ2-7; CDR3nt: TGTGCCAGCAGGTTTACCGGCTACGAGCAGTACTTC; CDR3aa: CASRFTGYEQYF
v_gene: TRBV6-6; abundance: NA; len: 13; d_gene: NA; j_gene: TRBJ2-7; CDR3nt: TGTGCCAGCAGTTTCATCCAGGAGGGCGAGCAGTACTTC; CDR3aa: CASSFIQEGEQYF
v_gene: TRBV4-1; abundance: many; len: 17; d_gene: NA; j_gene: TRBJ2-1; CDR3nt: TGCGCCAGCAGCCAAGAAGGGGGTGTATCACCCTCTAATGAGCAGTTCTTC; CDR3aa: CASSQEGGVSPSNEQFF
v_gene: TRBV4-1; abundance: NA; len: 16; d_gene: NA; j_gene: TRBJ2-5; CDR3nt: TGCGCCAGCAGCCCAATAGGTGTCGGGGGGCCGGAGACCCAGTACTTC; CDR3aa: CASSPIGVGGPETQYF
v_gene: TRBV30; abundance: NA; len: 16; d_gene: TRBD2; j_gene: TRBJ2-1; CDR3nt: TGTGCCTGGGACAAAATCGGACTAGCGGGAGTCGGTGAGCAGTTCTTC; CDR3aa: CAWDKIGLAGVGEQFF
v_gene: TRBV28; abundance: NA; len: 13; d_gene: NA; j_gene: TRBJ2-5; CDR3nt: TGTGCCAGCAGTTTGCGGGCCCGGGAGACCCAGTACTTC; CDR3aa: CASSLRARETQYF
v_gene: TRBV2; abundance: NA; len: 13; d_gene: NA; j_gene: TRBJ2-1; CDR3nt: TGTGCCAGCAGTGAAGGACAGTCCGCAGGGCGGTTCTTC; CDR3aa: CASSEGQSAGRFF
v_gene: TRBV6-5; abundance: NA; len: 14; d_gene: TRBD1; j_gene: TRBJ2-5; CDR3nt: TGTGCCAGCAGTGCCTACAGGGGGCAAGAGACCCAGTACTTC; CDR3aa: CASSAYRGQETQYF
v_gene: TRBV7-3; abundance: NA; len: 14; d_gene: NA; j_gene: TRBJ2-5; CDR3nt: TGTGCCAGCAGCCTAGGCAGTCAGGGAGAGACCCAGTACTTC; CDR3aa: CASSLGSQGETQYF
v_gene: TRBV7-9; abundance: NA; len: 14; d_gene: NA; j_gene: TRBJ1-1; CDR3nt: TGTGCCAGCAGCTTAAAAGGAGGGGACACTGAAGCTTTCTTT; CDR3aa: CASSLKGGDTEAFF
v_gene: TRBV5-1; abundance: NA; len: 15; d_gene: TRBD1; j_gene: TRBJ2-7; CDR3nt: TGCGCCAGCAGCCTCAACGACAGGGGGGCCTACGAGCAGTACTTC; CDR3aa: CASSLNDRGAYEQYF
v_gene: TRBV2; abundance: NA; len: 12; d_gene: NA; j_gene: TRBJ2-5; CDR3nt: TGTGCCAGCAGTGCGGGTCAAGAGACCCAGTACTTC; CDR3aa: CASSAGQETQYF
v_gene: TRBV6-1; abundance: NA; len: 15; d_gene: NA; j_gene: TRBJ1-5; CDR3nt: TGTGCCAGCAGTGAAACTCCCTCCAATAATCAGCCCCAGCATTTT; CDR3aa: CASSETPSNNQPQHF
v_gene: TRBV5-4; abundance: NA; len: 13; d_gene: NA; j_gene: TRBJ1-5; CDR3nt: TGTGCCAGCAGCCAGGGCGGGAATCAGCCCCAGCATTTT; CDR3aa: CASSQGGNQPQHF
v_gene: TRBV5-1; abundance: NA; len: 20; d_gene: TRBD2; j_gene: TRBJ2-2; CDR3nt: TGCGCCAGCAGCTTGTCGTTAGCGGGAGGTCTTAGTGGGAACACCGGGGAGCTGTTTTTT; CDR3aa: CASSLSLAGGLSGNTGELFF
v_gene: TRBV4-3; abundance: NA; len: 15; d_gene: NA; j_gene: TRBJ1-2; CDR3nt: TGCGCCAGCAGCCAGAAGACCTACGGAAGCTATGGCTACACCTTC; CDR3aa: CASSQKTYGSYGYTF
v_gene: TRBV6-5; abundance: NA; len: 14; d_gene: NA; j_gene: TRBJ2-2; CDR3nt: TGTGCCAGCACCCGACTTGGAGGGGCCGGGGAGCTGTTTTTT; CDR3aa: CASTRLGGAGELFF
v_gene: TRBV27; abundance: NA; len: 14; d_gene: TRBD2; j_gene: TRBJ2-7; CDR3nt: TGTGCCAGCAGTTTTTCGGGACTAGCGGGGCACCAGTACTTC; CDR3aa: CASSFSGLAGHQYF
v_gene: TRBV5-1; abundance: NA; len: 14; d_gene: NA; j_gene: TRBJ1-2; CDR3nt: TGCGCCAGCAGCTTGGAATCCCAGGGCTATGGCTACACCTTC; CDR3aa: CASSLESQGYGYTF
v_gene: TRBV4-1; abundance: NA; len: 15; d_gene: NA; j_gene: TRBJ1-1; CDR3nt: TGCGCCAGCAGCCAGGAGGACAGAGGGGTGCGGAAAGCTTTCTTT; CDR3aa: CASSQEDRGVRKAFF
v_gene: TRBV18; abundance: NA; len: 13; d_gene: NA; j_gene: TRBJ1-3; CDR3nt: TGTGCCAGCCCCGCCGTCTCTGGAAACACCATATATTTT; CDR3aa: CASPAVSGNTIYF
v_gene: TRBV7-9; abundance: NA; len: 16; d_gene: TRBD2; j_gene: TRBJ2-1; CDR3nt: TGTGCCAGCAGCTTAGGCGGGGGACGGTCCTACAATGAGCAGTTCTTC; CDR3aa: CASSLGGGRSYNEQFF
v_gene: TRBV15; abundance: NA; len: 17; d_gene: TRBD2; j_gene: TRBJ2-3; CDR3nt: TGTGCCACCAGCAGACCCTCGGGCGGGGGGCCGTCAGATACGCAGTATTTT; CDR3aa: CATSRPSGGGPSDTQYF
v_gene: TRBV2; abundance: NA; len: 19; d_gene: TRBD1; j_gene: TRBJ2-7; CDR3nt: TGTGCCAGCAGTGAGAGGAGGGGGCAATTCCGGGACAGGTCCTACGAGCAGTACTTC; CDR3aa: CASSERRGQFRDRSYEQYF
v_gene: TRBV7-2; abundance: NA; len: 15; d_gene: TRBD1; j_gene: TRBJ1-2; CDR3nt: TGTGCCAGCAGCTTCCCGGGACAGGGTAACTATGGCTACACCTTC; CDR3aa: CASSFPGQGNYGYTF
v_gene: TRBV7-9; abundance: once; len: 16; d_gene: TRBD2; j_gene: TRBJ2-2; CDR3nt: TGTGCCAGCAGCCTCGGACTAGCGTTGAACACCGGGGAGCTGTTTTTT; CDR3aa: CASSLGLALNTGELFF
v_gene: TRBV5-4; abundance: NA; len: 12; d_gene: TRBD1; j_gene: TRBJ2-7; CDR3nt: TGTGCCAGCAGCATAACAGGGGGCGGGCAGTACTTC; CDR3aa: CASSITGGGQYF
v_gene: TRBV19; abundance: NA; len: 14; d_gene: TRBD1; j_gene: TRBJ1-4; CDR3nt: TGTGCCAGTAAACCGGGACAGGTGACTGAAAAACTGTTTTTT; CDR3aa: CASKPGQVTEKLFF
v_gene: TRBV27; abundance: NA; len: 16; d_gene: NA; j_gene: TRBJ2-1; CDR3nt: TGTGCCAGCAGCAACTCAGCGGTTAACTCCTACAATGAGCAGTTCTTC; CDR3aa: CASSNSAVNSYNEQFF
v_gene: TRBV4-2; abundance: NA; len: 15; d_gene: NA; j_gene: TRBJ2-5; CDR3nt: TGTGCCAGCAGCCAAGGGTTCCTCGCGGGAGAGACCCAGTACTTC; CDR3aa: CASSQGFLAGETQYF
v_gene: TRBV5-1; abundance: NA; len: 14; d_gene: TRBD2; j_gene: TRBJ2-7; CDR3nt: TGCGCCAGTGGAATGACTAGCGGGAGCTACGAGCAGTACTTC; CDR3aa: CASGMTSGSYEQYF
v_gene: TRBV9; abundance: NA; len: 12; d_gene: NA; j_gene: TRBJ1-1; CDR3nt: TGTGCCAGCAGCGTCCAGGGAGGAGAAGCTTTCTTT; CDR3aa: CASSVQGGEAFF
v_gene: TRBV5-4; abundance: NA; len: 16; d_gene: NA; j_gene: TRBJ2-3; CDR3nt: TGTGCCAGCAGCCCAGGGGGGAGGTTTGAGACAGATACGCAGTATTTT; CDR3aa: CASSPGGRFETDTQYF
v_gene: TRBV5-1; abundance: NA; len: 14; d_gene: NA; j_gene: TRBJ1-4; CDR3nt: TGCGCCAGCTGGCTGGGGGCAGGGGAAGAAAAACTGTTTTTT; CDR3aa: CASWLGAGEEKLFF